The next 14 T cell receptor beta chains were all read from a single sample in a study of blood T cell repertoires in COVID-19. Only in-frame clones appear in the TCRdb table, and some are missing; sequencing was by immunoSEQ multiplex PCR. The sample holds fewer than 350,000 clones, around 91% seen once. The sample taken for sequencing was PBMCs or T cells enriched from blood (not recorded which). These receptors were collected from a woman between 40 and 50 years old who had recovered from COVID-19.

The rearrangement links TRBV7-2 to TRBJ2-5; TRBD1 is a possible D gene (5 bases). Germline lookup yields CDR1 SGHTA and CDR2 FQGNSA. The length of the CDR3 is 16 residues. V lost 1 base to trimming and J lost 7 bases, with 19 bases between them. CDR3 coding DNA: TGTGCCAGCAGCTTAGGTGGGCGGCTCTGGCAGGGGACCCAGTACTTC. Its translation is CASSLGGRLWQGTQYF.

This clone was found once. The V call is TRBV9, the J call TRBJ2-1; no clear D gene. Trimming pared 2 bases from V and 5 bases from J, leaving 5 bases between. The CDR3 length is 12 residues. Germline V gene lookup returns CDR1 SGDLS and CDR2 YYNGEE. The CDR3 loop reads CASSVRDNEQFF. The DNA of the CDR3 is TGTGCCAGCAGCGTCCGGGACAATGAGCAGTTCTTC.

Only one count was recorded for this clone. The chain couples TRBV5-1 to TRBJ2-3; the match to TRBD2 covers 7 bases. Germline V gives CDR1 SGHRS, CDR2 YFSETQ. The CDR3 contains 17 residues. V lost 5 bases to trimming and J lost 0 bases; unmatched junction nucleotides: 12. CDR3 sequence (DNA): TGCGCCAGCAGAAGCCGCGGGGGAAGGGACAGCACAGATACGCAGTATTTT. Protein product: CASRSRGGRDSTDTQYF.

This chain uses TRBV4-3 with TRBJ1-1; D is uncertain. V lost 1 base to trimming and J lost 7 bases, with 13 bases between them. The germline V gene has CDR1 LGHNA and CDR2 YSLEER. The CDR3 runs 14 residues. The DNA for the CDR3 is TGCGCCAGCAGCCAAGGGCGGACTTTTGATGAAGCTTTCTTT. Protein product: CASSQGRTFDEAFF.

CDR3 region: CASKSSDRVGEQYF. CDR3 sequence (DNA): TGTGCCAGTAAAAGCTCTGACAGGGTGGGGGAGCAGTACTTC. The chain employs TRBV19 and TRBJ2-7, with TRBD1 identical over 7 bases. The V and J ends lost 7 bases and 7 bases, in that order; junction bases with no gene match: 13. The germline gives CDR1 LNHDA, CDR2 SQIVND (reference sequence). There are 14 residues in the CDR3.

This clone came up once. This chain uses TRBV20-1 with TRBJ2-1; 9 nucleotides match TRBD2. Germline V gives CDR1 DFQATT, CDR2 SNEGSKA (reference sequence). Trimming cost V 3 bases and J 5 bases; bases outside gene matches: 11. The CDR3 consists of 16 residues. DNA for the CDR3: TGCAGTGCTAGTCTCGTGGGCGGGAGGGCCGACAATGAGCAGTTCTTC. This gives the protein CSASLVGGRADNEQFF.

This clone showed up just once. The V gene is TRBV5-4, the J gene TRBJ1-2, with 12 bases identical to TRBD1. J was trimmed by 8 bases and V by 5 bases; bases with no gene match: 13. Germline V gives CDR1 SGHNT, CDR2 YYREEE (reference sequence). The CDR3 contains 16 residues. CDR3 in DNA: TGTGCCAGCAGGAACCGAGGGACAGGGGGCGCTGAGGGCTACACCTTC. Encoded protein: CASRNRGTGGAEGYTF.

V usage is TRBV28 and J usage is TRBJ2-7; 10 nucleotides match TRBD2. V shed 4 bases, J shed 7 bases, and the junction held 13 bases outside the gene matches. The CDR3 is 16 residues long. Looked up from germline, CDR1 is MDHEN and CDR2 is SYDVKM. The CDR3 loop is CASSSRLAGIMEEQYF. The CDR3 bases are TGTGCCAGCAGTTCTCGACTAGCGGGTATCATGGAGGAGCAGTACTTC.

J is TRBJ2-3 and V is TRBV7-6; TRBD2 matches 8 bases. Germline CDR1 SGHVS, CDR2 FNYEAQ. With 3 bases clipped from V and 2 bases from J, the junction kept 13 bases outside the gene matches. The CDR3 runs 18 residues. The CDR3, as DNA: TGTGCCAGCAGCTTGGTTAGCGGGGATTCGTTTCCCACAGATACGCAGTATTTT. Translation: CASSLVSGDSFPTDTQYF.

This chain links TRBV4-3 with TRBJ1-5, with 8 bases fitting TRBD1. The V gene's germline CDR1 is LGHNA and CDR2 YSLEER. This CDR3 contains 14 residues. Trimming removed 3 bases from V and 6 bases from J; junction bases left unmatched: 4. For the CDR3, the DNA is TGCGCCAGCAGCCAGACAGGGGTCGGTCAGCCCCAGCATTTT. Protein: CASSQTGVGQPQHF.

The DNA of the CDR3 is TGTGCCAGCAGTTTCGGGGGAGGATACGAGCAGTACTTC. Protein: CASSFGGGYEQYF. This chain links TRBV27 with TRBJ2-7; maybe TRBD2 (6 bases). Germline V lookup: CDR1 MNHEY, CDR2 SMNVEV (reference sequence). The V end lost 3 bases, the J end lost 4 bases, and 10 bases lay between the germline ends. CDR3 length: 13 amino acids.

This chain connects TRBV4-3 to TRBJ2-5; 7 positions agree with TRBD1. V gave up 0 bases and J gave up 0 bases; unmatched junction bases: 1. The CDR3 loop spans 15 amino acids. Germline V lookup: CDR1 LGHNA, CDR2 YSLEER. CDR3 sequence (DNA): TGCGCCAGCAGCCAAGAGGGGACAGACCAAGAGACCCAGTACTTC. This codes for CASSQEGTDQETQYF.

The chain combines TRBV29-1 with TRBJ2-3; the D gene is possibly TRBD2 (7 bases). Trimming took off 6 bases at V and 4 bases at J, with 23 bases between the two ends. In germline, CDR1 is SQVTM, CDR2 ANQGSEA. CDR3 size: 16 residues. CDR3 sequence reads: CSVRGVGGGRADTQYF. The CDR3 bases are TGCAGCGTGAGGGGAGTAGGCGGGGGCCGGGCAGATACGCAGTATTTT.

The V gene is TRBV28, the J gene TRBJ1-1; 11 bases map to TRBD1. CDR1 is MDHEN and CDR2 is SYDVKM in the germline V gene. With V trimmed by 6 bases and J by 5 bases, 2 bases remained unmatched. This CDR3 has 13 residues. The CDR3 DNA is TGTGCCAGCAGGGACAGGGGGCGAACTGAAGCTTTCTTT. Translating it yields CASRDRGRTEAFF.